The present entry profiles one T cell receptor (beta chain) with its context. Its antigen remains unknown. This sample was taken from a study of CD8 T cells in Susac syndrome. Notes on the study in general: The authors acknowledged that their TCR sequencing and HLA analysis involved a relatively small number of individuals.

Random hexamers were used to reverse transcribe about 0.45 to 1 ug of RNA. Multiplex PCR with immunoSEQ amplified the TCR beta CDR3 across 54 Vbeta and 13 Jbeta. Via MiXCR, TCRdb re-called the immunoSEQ multiplex PCR reads, giving one row per CDR3 protein. The sample records around 180,000 distinct CDR3 sequences, around 96% being singletons. After removal of 5 bases from V and 4 bases from J, the junction contained 7 bases not matched to a gene. The CDR3 contains 14 residues. CDR1 SGHRS and CDR2 YFSETQ come from the germline V gene. The sequenced sample consisted of CD8+ T cells from PBMCs. The genes are TRBV5-1 and TRBJ2-7; 9 positions match TRBD1. The receptor comes from a human donor with multiple sclerosis. Here the CDR3 reads CASSPGTGLYEQYF. The DNA for the CDR3 is TGCGCCAGCAGTCCCGGGACAGGGCTATACGAGCAGTACTTC.